These 28 T cell receptor beta chains were all obtained from the same sample, sequenced in a study of Ad26.COV2.S vaccination and SARS-CoV-2 variants. The table came from immunoSEQ multiplex PCR; TCRdb's copy has only in-frame clones and leaves some out. The sample has fewer than 900,000 clones; more than 70% are singletons. Treatment reported: some 19 received Ad26.COV2.S at low or high dose, single or two shots; about 5 received placebo; per-sample allocation not given. Collection of samples fell on day 63 after the first vaccine or placebo injection. Sequencing was performed on peripheral blood, taken in a trial of Ad26.COV2.S vaccine versus placebo. The receptors stem from a person between 18 and 65 years old who received the Ad26.COV2.S COVID-19 vaccine or a placebo.

This clone showed up just a few times. The chain couples TRBV30 to TRBJ2-2, with 9 bases matching TRBD2. The CDR3 has 15 residues. The germline V gene has CDR1 GTSNPN and CDR2 SVGIG (reference sequence). J gave up 2 bases and V 4 bases, and 5 bases lay outside the gene matches. The CDR3 sequence is CAWTVTSGNTGELFF. CDR3 in DNA: TGTGCCTGGACCGTGACTAGCGGAAACACCGGGGAGCTGTTTTTT.

The genes are TRBV7-9 and TRBJ2-2, with 12 bases that match TRBD2. Germline V gene lookup returns CDR1 SEHNR and CDR2 FQNEAQ (reference sequence). The CDR3 extends over 16 amino acids. J lost 4 bases, V lost 5 bases, and 5 bases had no gene match. CDR3 region: CASSAASGRVTGELFF. DNA of the CDR3: TGTGCCAGCAGCGCGGCTAGCGGGAGGGTCACCGGGGAGCTGTTTTTT.

The gene calls are TRBV4-2 and TRBJ1-1; 7 nucleotides line up with TRBD1. Looked up from germline, CDR1 is LGHNA and CDR2 is YNFKEQ. J was trimmed by 5 bases and V by 2 bases; bases with no gene match: 8. This CDR3 has 15 residues. The CDR3 sequence is CASSQLQGRVTEAFF. In DNA, the CDR3 is TGTGCCAGCAGCCAACTACAGGGGCGCGTAACTGAAGCTTTCTTT.

In DNA form, the CDR3 reads TGTGCCAGCAGTTCGCAGGGTGTTCGGACTGAAGCTTTCTTT. Translation: CASSSQGVRTEAFF. The rearrangement links TRBV6-1 to TRBJ1-1; the D gene is possibly TRBD1 (5 bases). This CDR3 has 14 residues. V was pared by 5 bases and J by 5 bases, with 15 bases between. Per the germline V gene, CDR1 is MNHNS and CDR2 is SASEGT.

The V gene is TRBV18, the J gene TRBJ1-3; D is unresolved. The germline V and J ends were trimmed by 1 base and 4 bases, with 11 bases remaining between them. The CDR3 is made up of 15 amino acids. Germline loops: CDR1 KGHSH, CDR2 LQKENI. The CDR3 protein is CASSPQDLYGNTIYF. CDR3 bases: TGTGCCAGCTCACCACAAGACCTGTACGGAAACACCATATATTTT.

This chain links TRBV6-5 with TRBJ1-2, with D perhaps TRBD1 (6 bases). This CDR3 has 14 residues. The V end was cut by 2 bases, the J end by 0 bases, with 7 bases between. The germline V gene has CDR1 MNHEY and CDR2 SVGAGI. The CDR3 nucleotides are TGTGCCAGCAGTTACAGACAGGCTAACTATGGCTACACCTTC. Translated, it gives CASSYRQANYGYTF.

The rearrangement joins TRBV18 to TRBJ2-6, with D uncertain. The CDR3 loop spans 17 amino acids. V lost 1 base and J lost 0, with 10 bases in between. The germline CDR1 and CDR2 sequences are KGHSH and LQKENI. DNA for the CDR3: TGTGCCAGCTCACCACAGGAACAACACTCTGGGGCCAACGTCCTGACTTTC. It codes for CASSPQEQHSGANVLTF. Complete variable domain (other parts from reference TRBV18 and TRBJ2-6): NAGVMQNPRHLVRRRGQEARLRCSPMKGHSHVYWYRQLPEEGLKFMVYLQKENIIDESGMPKERFSAEFPKEGPSILRIQQVVRGDSAAYFCASSPQEQHSGANVLTFGAGSRLTVL.

The sample holds one count of this clone. The CDR3 spells CASSQDAIRGDTEAFF. Here the CDR3 DNA reads TGTGCCAGCAGCCAAGACGCCATTCGGGGGGACACTGAAGCTTTCTTT. The chain has TRBV3-1 (or the pseudogene TRBV3-2) and TRBJ1-1, with D perhaps TRBD1 (5 bases). The length of the CDR3 is 16 residues. Germline V gene data show CDR1 as LGHDT and CDR2 as YNNKEL (reference sequence). Trimming removed 0 bases from V and 3 bases from J, with 14 bases in between.

The chain couples TRBV30 to TRBJ1-5; tentatively, D is TRBD1 (5 bases). Germline loops: CDR1 GTSNPN, CDR2 SVGIG (reference sequence). This CDR3 has 15 amino acids. Trimming cost V 0 bases and J 5 bases, with 14 bases left between them. Here the CDR3 reads CAWSVRAGLHQPQHF. The DNA of the CDR3 is TGTGCCTGGAGTGTACGGGCAGGGCTCCATCAGCCCCAGCATTTT.

The genes are TRBV15 and TRBJ1-1; 8 bases are shared with TRBD1. The CDR3 is made up of 17 amino acids. V shed 2 bases and J 1 base; nucleotides not matched to a gene: 9. Germline V CDR1 and CDR2: LNHNV, YYDKDF (reference sequence). CDR3 amino acids: CATSRSYLGTGNTEAFF. The CDR3 coding sequence is TGTGCCACCAGCAGATCCTATTTAGGGACAGGGAACACTGAAGCTTTCTTT. The whole variable domain, remainder taken from reference TRBV15 and TRBJ1-1, is DAMVIQNPRYQVTQFGKPVTLSCSQTLNHNVMYWYQQKSSQAPKLLFHYYDKDFNNEADTPDNFQSRRPNTSFCFLDIRSPGLGDTAMYLCATSRSYLGTGNTEAFFGQGTRLTVV.

The V and J genes are TRBV7-9 and TRBJ1-5, with D possibly being TRBD1 (6 bases). Germline V gene lookup returns CDR1 SEHNR and CDR2 FQNEAQ (reference sequence). This CDR3 has 13 residues. V gave up 5 bases and J gave up 6 bases, with 11 bases separating them. The CDR3 loop is CASSQTGSQPQHF. For the CDR3, the DNA is TGTGCCAGCAGCCAAACAGGGTCTCAGCCCCAGCATTTT.

This clone was observed a single time. V and J are TRBV10-2 and TRBJ1-1, with TRBD1 matching over 7 bases. The germline V gene has CDR1 WSHSY and CDR2 SAAADI. V shed 5 bases, J shed 1 base, and the junction held 4 bases outside the gene matches. CDR3 length equals 14 residues. CDR3 DNA sequence: TGCGCCAGCAGTTGGGACAGCCCGAACACTGAAGCTTTCTTT. It encodes CASSWDSPNTEAFF.

This clone was seen a single time. This rearrangement joins TRBV5-1 to TRBJ2-3; no clear D gene. Germline V gene sequence: CDR1 SGHRS, CDR2 YFSETQ. The CDR3 runs 14 residues. Trimming took off 4 bases at V and 2 bases at J, with 11 bases between the two ends. DNA of the CDR3: TGCGCCAGCAGCCGGGTGGATCCCACAGATACGCAGTATTTT. Its translation is CASSRVDPTDTQYF.

CDR3 sequence reads: CATNLAWAASYEQYF. As DNA, the CDR3 is TGTGCCACCAACCTAGCCTGGGCGGCCTCCTACGAGCAGTACTTC. This chain links TRBV6-5 with TRBJ2-7, with D perhaps matching TRBD2 (5 bases). V dropped 10 bases and J dropped 0 bases, with 19 bases sitting between them. Looked up from germline, CDR1 is MNHEY and CDR2 is SVGAGI. This CDR3 contains 15 residues.

V gene TRBV10-3 combines with J gene TRBJ2-1; TRBD2 matches 9 bases. The CDR3 runs 16 residues. In germline, CDR1 is ENHRY, CDR2 SYGVKD. The V and J ends lost 4 bases and 0 bases, in that order; junction bases with no gene match: 4. The CDR3 is CAISVGGRASYNEQFF. CDR3 sequence (DNA): TGTGCCATCAGTGTTGGCGGGAGGGCCTCCTACAATGAGCAGTTCTTC.

The J gene is TRBJ2-7, the V gene TRBV6-5; D is perhaps TRBD1 (6 bases). Between the trimmed V and J ends, which lost 9 bases and 0 bases, there was a span of 9 bases. Germline CDR1 is MNHEY and CDR2 is SVGAGI. This CDR3 region has 12 residues. CDR3 nucleotides: TGTGCCAGTGGACAGAGCTCCTACGAGCAGTACTTC. Translation: CASGQSSYEQYF.

The chain joins TRBV27 to TRBJ2-2; D unresolved. Looked up from germline, CDR1 is MNHEY and CDR2 is SMNVEV (reference sequence). This CDR3 has 19 residues. Trimming removed 2 bases at V and 2 bases at J, with 21 bases between. The CDR3 sequence is CASSLDQLSAGLNTGELFF. CDR3 DNA sequence: TGTGCCAGCAGTTTAGATCAGCTCTCGGCAGGCCTCAACACCGGGGAGCTGTTTTTT.

This clone was counted a single time. The V call is TRBV24-1, the J call TRBJ2-7; D gene unclear. The CDR3 is made up of 11 amino acids. The germline V gene encodes CDR1 KGHDR and CDR2 SFDVKD. The germline V and J ends were trimmed by 6 bases and 4 bases, with 6 bases remaining between them. The CDR3 loop is CATSLGYEQYF. The CDR3 nucleotides are TGTGCCACCAGTTTAGGATACGAGCAGTACTTC.

The V gene is TRBV10-3, the J gene TRBJ1-3, with D perhaps matching TRBD1 (5 bases). V lost 7 bases and J lost 4, with 20 bases in between. This CDR3 is 16 amino acids long. Germline V lookup: CDR1 ENHRY, CDR2 SYGVKD. The CDR3 region is CAITVSEGRPGNTIYF. The CDR3 nucleotides read TGTGCCATCACCGTTAGTGAGGGGCGCCCGGGAAACACCATATATTTT.

This clone was seen once. The chain links TRBV4-2 to TRBJ2-1; no definite D call. The CDR3 extends over 12 amino acids. CDR1 and CDR2 from the germline V gene are LGHNA and YNFKEQ. Trimming stripped 0 bases from V and 14 bases from J, with 11 bases between. The CDR3 sequence: CASSQDSLNKFF. DNA of the CDR3: TGTGCCAGCAGCCAAGATTCCCTTAATAAGTTCTTC.

The chain recombines TRBV12-3 or TRBV12-4 with TRBJ2-1, with D uncertain. Trimming shortened V by 7 bases and J by 5 bases, and 9 bases separated the two germline ends. This CDR3 spans 12 amino acids. CDR3 bases: TGTGCCAGCACCATACTCGACAATGAGCAGTTCTTC. This sequence encodes CASTILDNEQFF.

V usage is TRBV2 and J usage is TRBJ2-3, with 9 bases identical to TRBD1. The V segment lost 7 bases and the J segment 2 bases; nucleotides outside the gene matches: 4. The germline V gene encodes CDR1 SNHLY and CDR2 FYNNEI. The CDR3 spans 14 residues. The CDR3 DNA reads as TGTGCCAGCACCCGGGACAGGGTCACAGATACGCAGTATTTT. Residues: CASTRDRVTDTQYF.

This clone is a singleton in its sample. This sequence joins TRBV7-9 and TRBJ2-7; 9 bases match TRBD1. This CDR3 spans 14 amino acids. The V gene's germline CDR1 is SEHNR and CDR2 FQNEAQ (reference sequence). Losses at the gene ends were 4 bases for V and 5 bases for J; bases not matched to a gene: 6. Here the CDR3 reads CASSSRTGEDEQYF. DNA for the CDR3: TGTGCCAGCAGCTCTCGGACAGGGGAGGACGAGCAGTACTTC.

In the case of this clone: This sample also contains other DNA sequences that code for the same CDR3. V usage is TRBV19 and J usage is TRBJ1-1; tentative D call: TRBD1 (5 bases). Per the germline V gene, CDR1 is LNHDA and CDR2 is SQIVND (reference sequence). V gave up 2 bases and J gave up 5 bases, with 6 bases separating them. The CDR3 sequence is 12 residues long. The CDR3 DNA reads TGTGCCAGTAGTATACCAGGGACTGAAGCTTTCTTT. Translation gives CASSIPGTEAFF. Looking up the rest from reference TRBV19 and TRBJ1-1 gives the full variable domain: DGGITQSPKYLFRKEGQNVTLSCEQNLNHDAMYWYRQDPGQGLRLIYYSQIVNDFQKGDIAEGYSVSREKKESFPLTVTSAQKNPTAFYLCASSIPGTEAFFGQGTRLTVV.

The gene calls are TRBV3-1 (or the pseudogene TRBV3-2) and TRBJ1-5; D gene uncertain. Germline assignment: CDR1 LGHDT and CDR2 YNNKEL (reference sequence). The length of the CDR3 is 13 residues. Trimming shortened V by 0 bases and J by 5 bases, and 5 bases separated the two germline ends. The CDR3 loop reads CASSQDMDQPQHF. As DNA, the CDR3 is TGTGCCAGCAGCCAAGATATGGATCAGCCCCAGCATTTT.

The chain couples TRBV7-9 to TRBJ2-5, with D uncertain. Trimming left V 2 bases short and J 1 base short, with 8 bases between. Germline CDR1 and CDR2: SEHNR and FQNEAQ (reference sequence). This CDR3 has 14 amino acids. CDR3 sequence: CASSLTSPQETQYF. For the CDR3, the DNA is TGTGCCAGCAGCTTAACCTCCCCCCAAGAGACCCAGTACTTC.

This rearrangement joins TRBV30 to TRBJ1-1, with D possibly matching TRBD1 (6 bases). Germline-derived CDR1 and CDR2 are GTSNPN and SVGIG (reference sequence). There are 13 residues in the CDR3. The germline V and J ends were trimmed by 4 bases and 7 bases, with 16 bases remaining between them. The CDR3 sequence is CAWTLGGHGEAFF. CDR3 nucleotide sequence: TGTGCCTGGACCCTGGGGGGCCACGGTGAAGCTTTCTTT.

J is TRBJ1-5 and V is TRBV2; maybe TRBD1 (6 bases). V dropped 1 base and J dropped 3 bases, with 13 bases sitting between them. CDR1 SNHLY and CDR2 FYNNEI come from the germline V gene. CDR3 length: 16 residues. The CDR3 nucleotides are TGTGCCAGCAGTGAAGGGGCTAGGGGGTTCAATCAGCCCCAGCATTTT. This sequence encodes CASSEGARGFNQPQHF.